The 30 T cell receptor beta chains reported below all come from one sample, sequenced in a study of cytomegalovirus exposure and HLA in healthy donors. PCR primers comprised 60 Vbeta and 13 Jbeta primers. The method was immunoSEQ multiplex PCR; TCRdb's version includes in-frame clones alone and lacks a portion of them. The table lists 200,000 to 250,000 clones, approximately 80% of them singletons, with 0.71% in the top ten. The sequenced sample was PBMCs. The source of these receptors is a boy younger than 10 in good health and CMV-seronegative.

The chain has TRBV5-1 and TRBJ2-3; D remains ambiguous. Trimming cost V 0 bases and J 5 bases, with 4 bases left between them. This CDR3 is 12 amino acids long. Germline-derived CDR1 and CDR2 are SGHRS and YFSETQ. The CDR3 sequence is CASSLDRDTQYF. The CDR3 DNA reads TGCGCCAGCAGCTTGGACAGAGATACGCAGTATTTT.

Only a few counts were recorded for this clone. The chain joins TRBV5-1 to TRBJ2-7; D unclear. V lost 3 bases to trimming and J lost 2 bases, with 12 bases between them. This CDR3 has 14 residues. Germline-derived CDR1 and CDR2 are SGHRS and YFSETQ. In nucleotides, the CDR3 is TGCGCCAGCAGCTCTCAGACTCACCCCTACGAGCAGTACTTC. Translation: CASSSQTHPYEQYF.

This chain uses TRBV5-1 with TRBJ2-5; D may be TRBD2 (5 bases). There are 14 residues in the CDR3. Germline loops: CDR1 SGHRS, CDR2 YFSETQ. The V gene lost 2 bases and the J gene lost 3 bases, with 11 bases spanning the gap. Written as DNA, the CDR3 is TGCGCCAGCAGCTTTCGGGCCGGGGAAGAGACCCAGTACTTC. It encodes CASSFRAGEETQYF.

The chain links TRBV4-1 to TRBJ2-3, with 9 bases that match TRBD2. The V gene's germline CDR1 is MGHRA and CDR2 YSYEKL. This CDR3 spans 17 amino acids. V trimming: 4 bases; J trimming: 5 bases; junction bases outside the gene matches: 13. The CDR3 bases are TGCGCCAGCAGCCGAGGTATCGCGGGGGGGCCGGGAGATACGCAGTATTTT. It yields the protein CASSRGIAGGPGDTQYF.

Only one count was recorded for this clone. CDR3 residues: CASSWAGPGELFF. DNA for the CDR3: TGTGCCAGCAGTTGGGCAGGCCCCGGGGAGCTGTTTTTT. The V gene is TRBV27, the J gene TRBJ2-2; no reliable D call. The CDR3 has 13 amino acids. Germline assignment: CDR1 MNHEY and CDR2 SMNVEV (reference sequence). The V and J ends lost 4 bases and 6 bases respectively, with 9 bases between them.

The chain combines TRBV9 with TRBJ2-2, with TRBD2 identical over 10 bases. J lost 3 bases, V lost 3 bases, and 5 bases had no gene match. Germline CDR1 and CDR2: SGDLS and YYNGEE. This CDR3 contains 16 residues. CDR3 nucleotides: TGTGCCAGCAGCGCGATTGGACTAGCGGACACCGGGGAGCTGTTTTTT. The encoded protein is CASSAIGLADTGELFF.

CDR3 loop: CAISVLGLAASTDTQYF. The CDR3 nucleotides read TGTGCCATCAGTGTCCTTGGACTAGCGGCTAGCACAGATACGCAGTATTTT. This chain connects TRBV10-3 to TRBJ2-3, with 10 nucleotides matching TRBD2. Germline lookup yields CDR1 ENHRY and CDR2 SYGVKD. The V segment lost 4 bases and the J segment 0 bases; nucleotides outside the gene matches: 7. The length of the CDR3 is 17 residues.

The genes are TRBV6-1 and TRBJ1-2; possible D gene TRBD1, 5 bases. The CDR3 spans 11 residues. Germline lookup yields CDR1 MNHNS and CDR2 SASEGT. The germline V and J ends were trimmed by 5 bases and 14 bases, with 15 bases remaining between them. CDR3 region: CASSNGQARTF. The CDR3 DNA reads as TGTGCCAGCAGTAATGGACAAGCCAGGACCTTC.

J is TRBJ1-5 and V is TRBV6-1, with 10 positions matching TRBD1. This CDR3 contains 15 residues. The V segment lost 6 bases and the J segment 1 base; nucleotides outside the gene matches: 3. CDR1 MNHNS and CDR2 SASEGT come from the germline V gene. This CDR3 reads CASRPGQGSNQPQHF. The CDR3 DNA follows: TGTGCCAGCAGACCGGGACAGGGGAGCAATCAGCCCCAGCATTTT.

This clone was counted between two and nine times. The genes are TRBV2 and TRBJ2-7, with D perhaps TRBD2 (5 bases). Germline V gene lookup returns CDR1 SNHLY and CDR2 FYNNEI. V was trimmed by 2 bases and J by 6 bases, leaving 14 bases between them. CDR3 length: 14 amino acids. CDR3 nucleotide sequence: TGTGCCAGCAGTGAATGGGTCGGGGAACCCGAGCAGTACTTC. It yields the protein CASSEWVGEPEQYF.

The chain is built from TRBV7-9 and TRBJ2-7, with 9 bases lining up with TRBD1. Germline V gives CDR1 SEHNR, CDR2 FQNEAQ (reference sequence). The CDR3 has 16 residues. V was clipped by 3 bases and J by 7 bases; unmatched bases: 13. CDR3 loop: CASSFYAATGGKEQYF. The CDR3 nucleotides are TGTGCCAGCAGCTTTTATGCCGCGACAGGGGGTAAGGAGCAGTACTTC. The full variable domain, in which reference TRBV7-9 and TRBJ2-7 provide the parts outside the CDR3, is DTGVSQNPRHKITKRGQNVTFRCDPISEHNRLYWYRQTLGQGPEFLTYFQNEAQLEKSRLLSDRFSAERPKGSFSTLEIQRTEQGDSAMYLCASSFYAATGGKEQYFGPGTRLTVT.

The chain recombines TRBV6-5 with TRBJ1-4; no reliable D call. Germline CDR1 MNHEY, CDR2 SVGAGI. The V gene lost 0 bases and the J gene lost 3 bases, with 11 bases spanning the gap. This CDR3 is built from 16 residues. The CDR3 here is CASSYSWTGANEKLFF. The CDR3 coding sequence is TGTGCCAGCAGTTACTCTTGGACGGGAGCTAATGAAAAACTGTTTTTT.

V and J are TRBV23-1 and TRBJ2-7, with D tentatively TRBD1 (6 bases). TRBV23-1 is sorted into the ORF group, with uncertain function. Deletions cut 4 bases from V and 5 bases from J, with 21 bases between. The CDR3 has 16 amino acids. As DNA, the CDR3 is TGCGCCAGCAGTCCACGAGGGCAGGGGATTGGAGACGAGCAGTACTTC. It translates to CASSPRGQGIGDEQYF.

This chain uses TRBV30 with TRBJ2-3, with TRBD2 identical over 8 bases. Trimming took 3 bases from V and 2 from J; bases not matched to a gene: 10. Germline CDR1 and CDR2: GTSNPN and SVGIG (reference sequence). This CDR3 is built from 16 residues. The CDR3 nucleotides are TGTGCCTGGAGCTACGGGAGGGATCAGACCACAGATACGCAGTATTTT. It yields the protein CAWSYGRDQTTDTQYF.

In its sample, this clone was seen once. V is TRBV6-5 and J is TRBJ1-2; TRBD1 might be the D (6 bases). Looked up from germline, CDR1 is MNHEY and CDR2 is SVGAGI. CDR3 length: 16 residues. V lost 2 bases to trimming and J lost 5 bases, with 18 bases between them. The CDR3 sequence is CASSYGGGSGLYGYTF. The CDR3 DNA is TGTGCCAGCAGTTACGGGGGGGGCTCGGGTTTATATGGCTACACCTTC.

The table lists this clone with a count of one. The chain uses TRBV6-1 and TRBJ2-7, with a tentative D call TRBD1 (5 bases). Trimming took off 0 bases at V and 6 bases at J, with 12 bases between the two ends. The germline CDR1 and CDR2 sequences are MNHNS and SASEGT. The CDR3 is 14 residues long. The CDR3 coding sequence is TGTGCCAGCAGTGAAGCATTTAGGGGAACCGAGCAGTACTTC. Its protein is CASSEAFRGTEQYF.

The chain uses TRBV11-3 and TRBJ1-1; 8 bases map to TRBD1. With V trimmed by 5 bases and J by 1 base, 6 bases remained unmatched. The CDR3 is 15 amino acids. CDR1 is SGHNT, CDR2 YENEEA, per germline. In DNA, the CDR3 is TGTGCCAGCAGCACCCGACAGGGGACGAACACTGAAGCTTTCTTT. Translated, it gives CASSTRQGTNTEAFF.

This chain connects TRBV5-1 to TRBJ1-3; 8 bases match TRBD1. Germline CDR1 SGHRS, CDR2 YFSETQ. Trimming removed 5 bases from V and 3 bases from J; junction bases left unmatched: 7. The length of the CDR3 is 15 residues. The CDR3 nucleotides read TGCGCCAGCAGGTCGACAGGGGCCCTTGGAAACACCATATATTTT. Protein product: CASRSTGALGNTIYF. The full variable domain, completed using reference TRBV5-1 and TRBJ1-3, is KAGVTQTPRYLIKTRGQQVTLSCSPISGHRSVSWYQQTPGQGLQFLFEYFSETQRNKGNFPGRFSGRQFSNSRSEMNVSTLELGDSALYLCASRSTGALGNTIYFGEGSWLTVV.

The chain has TRBV5-1 and TRBJ2-5, with 10 bases lining up with TRBD1. CDR1 and CDR2 from the germline V gene are SGHRS and YFSETQ. The CDR3 spans 16 residues. After removal of 4 bases from V and 3 bases from J, the junction contained 9 bases not matched to a gene. CDR3 sequence: CASSSTGTGEEETQYF. The CDR3 nucleotides read TGCGCCAGCAGCAGCACCGGGACAGGGGAAGAAGAGACCCAGTACTTC.

The chain joins TRBV5-1 to TRBJ1-1; TRBD1 agrees at 10 bases. The CDR3 consists of 14 residues. Trimming at V came to 4 bases and at J to 5 bases, leaving 5 bases not matched to a gene. Germline V gene lookup returns CDR1 SGHRS and CDR2 YFSETQ. The CDR3 loop reads CASSRGQGKTEAFF. CDR3 sequence (DNA): TGCGCCAGCAGCCGGGGACAGGGGAAAACTGAAGCTTTCTTT.

The chain carries TRBV19 and TRBJ1-5, with TRBD1 identical over 7 bases. The V and J ends lost 7 bases and 4 bases, in that order; junction bases with no gene match: 10. In germline, CDR1 is LNHDA, CDR2 SQIVND (reference sequence). The CDR3 runs to 15 residues. CDR3 in DNA: TGTGCCAGTAAAGGAGAGACAGGGAGTAATCAGCCCCAGCATTTT. This codes for CASKGETGSNQPQHF. Full variable domain (rest looked up from reference TRBV19 and TRBJ1-5): DGGITQSPKYLFRKEGQNVTLSCEQNLNHDAMYWYRQDPGQGLRLIYYSQIVNDFQKGDIAEGYSVSREKKESFPLTVTSAQKNPTAFYLCASKGETGSNQPQHFGDGTRLSIL.

The chain employs TRBV6-6 and TRBJ2-7; 8 bases map to TRBD1. Germline CDR1 reads MNHNY; CDR2 reads SVGAGI (reference sequence). The CDR3 length is 14 residues. J gave up 2 bases and V 8 bases, and 8 bases lay outside the gene matches. The CDR3 loop is CASADGTGPYEQYF. The CDR3 DNA sequence: TGTGCCAGCGCAGACGGGACAGGCCCCTACGAGCAGTACTTC.

DNA for the CDR3: TGTGCCAGCAGCCCGGGACAGGACCCCCAGTACTTC. This translates into CASSPGQDPQYF. The chain combines TRBV9 with TRBJ2-5, with 8 bases that match TRBD1. Germline V CDR1 and CDR2: SGDLS, YYNGEE. With V trimmed by 4 bases and J by 9 bases, 5 bases remained unmatched. The CDR3 extends over 12 amino acids.

The genes are TRBV6-1 and TRBJ1-6; 8 bases align to TRBD1. The junction had 2 bases not matched to a gene; V was cut back by 6 bases and J by 7 bases. Germline lookup yields CDR1 MNHNS and CDR2 SASEGT. The CDR3 sequence is 13 residues long. This chain's CDR3 is CASRDRENSPLHF. The CDR3, as DNA: TGTGCCAGCAGGGACAGGGAAAATTCACCCCTCCACTTT.

The count of this clone is one. This sequence joins TRBV15 and TRBJ1-2; D uncertain. CDR1 is LNHNV and CDR2 is YYDKDF in the germline V gene (reference sequence). V was trimmed by 1 base and J by 0 bases, leaving 9 bases between them. This CDR3 has 15 amino acids. CDR3 loop: CATSRAGSANYGYTF. The CDR3 nucleotides read TGTGCCACCAGCAGAGCCGGGAGCGCTAACTATGGCTACACCTTC.

Points on this clone: At the DNA level, this CDR3 is encoded by other sequences in the same sample as well. The chain links TRBV6-5 to TRBJ1-2; 8 bases line up with TRBD1. V shed 7 bases, J shed 8 bases, and the junction held 6 bases outside the gene matches. The germline CDR1 and CDR2 sequences are MNHEY and SVGAGI. The CDR3 has 12 residues. The CDR3: CASIGQGAGYTF. The CDR3 nucleotides are TGTGCCAGCATCGGACAGGGTGCAGGCTACACCTTC.

The chain couples TRBV30 to TRBJ2-2; possible D gene TRBD1, 6 bases. The CDR3 length is 13 residues. Germline CDR1 reads GTSNPN; CDR2 reads SVGIG (reference sequence). V was cut by 3 bases and J by 5 bases, with 10 bases left in between. CDR3 sequence (DNA): TGTGCCTGGAGCCGAGGGGGAACCGGGGAGCTGTTTTTT. It yields the protein CAWSRGGTGELFF.

The chain joins TRBV5-1 to TRBJ2-7, with a tentative D call TRBD2 (5 bases). Germline-derived CDR1 and CDR2 are SGHRS and YFSETQ. This CDR3 has 14 residues. Deletions cut 1 base from V and 3 bases from J, with 11 bases between. CDR3 in amino acids: CASSLSREGYEQYF. The CDR3, as DNA: TGCGCCAGCAGCTTGTCCCGTGAGGGCTACGAGCAGTACTTC.

V gene TRBV29-1 combines with J gene TRBJ2-5; the match to TRBD1 covers 8 bases. This CDR3 is 16 amino acids long. V was clipped by 6 bases and J by 4 bases; unmatched bases: 16. Germline CDR1 SQVTM, CDR2 ANQGSEA. The CDR3 loop is CSVVKTGAGGGETQYF. DNA for the CDR3: TGCAGCGTAGTAAAGACAGGGGCAGGCGGAGGAGAGACCCAGTACTTC. The full variable domain, with the rest looked up from reference TRBV29-1 and TRBJ2-5, is SAVISQKPSRDICQRGTSLTIQCQVDSQVTMMFWYRQQPGQSLTLIATANQGSEATYESGFVIDKFPISRPNLTFSTLTVSNMSPEDSSIYLCSVVKTGAGGGETQYFGPGTRLLVL.

The chain carries TRBV29-1 and TRBJ1-6; 7 positions match TRBD1. Looked up from germline, CDR1 is SQVTM and CDR2 is ANQGSEA. There are 13 residues in the CDR3. V shed 4 bases and J 6 bases; nucleotides not matched to a gene: 3. The CDR3 DNA reads as TGCAGCGTTGCACAGGGGAGTAATTCACCCCTCCACTTT. Translating it yields CSVAQGSNSPLHF.